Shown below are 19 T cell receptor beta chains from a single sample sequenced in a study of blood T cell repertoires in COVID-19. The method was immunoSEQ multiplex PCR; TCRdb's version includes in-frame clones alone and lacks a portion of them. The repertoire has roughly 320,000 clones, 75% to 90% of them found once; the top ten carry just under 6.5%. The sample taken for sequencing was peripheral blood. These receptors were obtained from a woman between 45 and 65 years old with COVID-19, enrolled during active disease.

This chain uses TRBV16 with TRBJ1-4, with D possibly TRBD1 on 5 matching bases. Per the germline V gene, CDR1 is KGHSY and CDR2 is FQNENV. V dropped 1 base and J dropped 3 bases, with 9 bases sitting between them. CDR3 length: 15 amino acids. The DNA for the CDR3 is TGTGCCAGCAGCCAATATACCAGGGCTAATGAAAAACTGTTTTTT. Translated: CASSQYTRANEKLFF.

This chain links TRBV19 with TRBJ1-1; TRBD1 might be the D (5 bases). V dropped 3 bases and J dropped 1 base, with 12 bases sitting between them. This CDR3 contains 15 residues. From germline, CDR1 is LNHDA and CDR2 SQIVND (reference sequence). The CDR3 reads CASSISAGWNTEAFF. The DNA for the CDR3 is TGTGCCAGTAGTATTTCGGCAGGGTGGAACACTGAAGCTTTCTTT.

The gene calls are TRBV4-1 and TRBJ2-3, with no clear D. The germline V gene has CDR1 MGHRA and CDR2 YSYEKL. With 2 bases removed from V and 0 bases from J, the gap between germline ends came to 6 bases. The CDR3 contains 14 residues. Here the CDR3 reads CASSQRSSTDTQYF. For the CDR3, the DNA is TGCGCCAGCAGCCAACGGAGTAGCACAGATACGCAGTATTTT.

The CDR3 loop reads CASRLPGLIWETQYF. For the CDR3, the DNA is TGTGCCAGCAGGTTACCGGGACTAATATGGGAGACCCAGTACTTC. The V gene is TRBV5-4, the J gene TRBJ2-5; TRBD2 aligns across 7 bases. Per the germline V gene, CDR1 is SGHNT and CDR2 is YYREEE (reference sequence). The CDR3 is 15 residues long. Trimming at V came to 5 bases and at J to 5 bases, leaving 12 bases not matched to a gene.

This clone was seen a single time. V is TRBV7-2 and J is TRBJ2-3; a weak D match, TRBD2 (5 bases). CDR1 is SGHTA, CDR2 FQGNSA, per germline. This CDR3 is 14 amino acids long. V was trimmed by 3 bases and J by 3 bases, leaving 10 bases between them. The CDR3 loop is CASSLGSRTDTQYF. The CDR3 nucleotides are TGTGCCAGCAGCTTGGGGAGTAGGACAGATACGCAGTATTTT.

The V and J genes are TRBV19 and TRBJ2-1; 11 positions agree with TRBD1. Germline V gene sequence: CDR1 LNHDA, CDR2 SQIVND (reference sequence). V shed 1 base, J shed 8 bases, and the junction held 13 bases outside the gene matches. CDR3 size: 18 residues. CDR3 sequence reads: CASSIVGPWTGGVDEQFF. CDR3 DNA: TGTGCCAGTAGTATAGTAGGGCCATGGACAGGGGGCGTCGATGAGCAGTTCTTC.

Here the CDR3 reads CASSQQGAREKLFF. The CDR3 DNA reads as TGTGCCAGCTCACAACAGGGGGCCAGAGAAAAACTGTTTTTT. The V gene is TRBV25-1, the J gene TRBJ1-4; 9 bases agree with TRBD1. The germline V gene has CDR1 MGHDK and CDR2 SYGVNS. CDR3 length: 14 amino acids. V lost 8 bases to trimming and J lost 8 bases; unmatched junction nucleotides: 9.

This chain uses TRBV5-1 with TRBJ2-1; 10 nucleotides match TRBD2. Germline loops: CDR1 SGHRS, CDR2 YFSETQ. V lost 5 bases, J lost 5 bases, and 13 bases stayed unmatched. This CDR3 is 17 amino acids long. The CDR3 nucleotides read TGCGCCAGCAGGCCAGAACTAGCGGGACCGAGTAACAATGAGCAGTTCTTC. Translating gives CASRPELAGPSNNEQFF.

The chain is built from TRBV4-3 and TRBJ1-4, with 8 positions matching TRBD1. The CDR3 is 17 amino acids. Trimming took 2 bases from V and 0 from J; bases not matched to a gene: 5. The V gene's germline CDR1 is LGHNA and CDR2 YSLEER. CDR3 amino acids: CASSQRTGIATNEKLFF. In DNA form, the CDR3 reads TGCGCCAGCAGCCAAAGGACAGGGATAGCAACTAATGAAAAACTGTTTTTT.

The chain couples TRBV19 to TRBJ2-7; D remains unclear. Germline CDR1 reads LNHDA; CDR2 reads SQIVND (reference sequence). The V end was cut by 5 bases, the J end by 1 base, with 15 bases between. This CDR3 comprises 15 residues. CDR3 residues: CASSEVAVRSYEQYF. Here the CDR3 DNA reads TGTGCCAGTAGTGAGGTGGCAGTGAGGTCCTACGAGCAGTACTTC.

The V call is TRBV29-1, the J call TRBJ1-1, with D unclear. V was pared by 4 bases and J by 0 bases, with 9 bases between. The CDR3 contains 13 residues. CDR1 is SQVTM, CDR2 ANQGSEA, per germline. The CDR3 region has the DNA TGCAGCGTTGTCCCCCGAGTGAACACTGAAGCTTTCTTT. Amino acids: CSVVPRVNTEAFF.

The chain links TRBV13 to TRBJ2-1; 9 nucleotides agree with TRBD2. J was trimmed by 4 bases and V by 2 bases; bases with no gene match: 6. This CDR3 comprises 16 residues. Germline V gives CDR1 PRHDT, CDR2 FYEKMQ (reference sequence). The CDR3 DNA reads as TGTGCCAGCAGCTTATCAGGCGGGAGGGATTACAATGAGCAGTTCTTC. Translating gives CASSLSGGRDYNEQFF. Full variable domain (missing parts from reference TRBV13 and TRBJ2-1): AAGVIQSPRHLIKEKRETATLKCYPIPRHDTVYWYQQGPGQDPQFLISFYEKMQSDKGSIPDRFSAQQFSDYHSELNMSSLELGDSALYFCASSLSGGRDYNEQFFGPGTRLTVL.

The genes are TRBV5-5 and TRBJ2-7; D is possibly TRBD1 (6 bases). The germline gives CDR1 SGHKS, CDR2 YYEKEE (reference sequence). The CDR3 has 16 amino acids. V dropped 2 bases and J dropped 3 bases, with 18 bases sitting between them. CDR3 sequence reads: CASSFGARGNLYEQYF. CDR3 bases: TGTGCCAGCAGCTTCGGGGCTAGGGGGAATCTCTACGAGCAGTACTTC. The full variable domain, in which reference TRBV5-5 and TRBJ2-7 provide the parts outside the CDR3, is DAGVTQSPTHLIKTRGQQVTLRCSPISGHKSVSWYQQVLGQGPQFIFQYYEKEERGRGNFPDRFSARQFPNYSSELNVNALLLGDSALYLCASSFGARGNLYEQYFGPGTRLTVT.

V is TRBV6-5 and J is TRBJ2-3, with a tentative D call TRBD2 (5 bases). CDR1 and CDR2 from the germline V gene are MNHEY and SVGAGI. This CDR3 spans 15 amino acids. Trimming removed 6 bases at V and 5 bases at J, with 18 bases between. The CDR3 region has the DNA TGTGCCAGCAGCCCCTCCTGGGGAGCCCAAGATACGCAGTATTTT. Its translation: CASSPSWGAQDTQYF.

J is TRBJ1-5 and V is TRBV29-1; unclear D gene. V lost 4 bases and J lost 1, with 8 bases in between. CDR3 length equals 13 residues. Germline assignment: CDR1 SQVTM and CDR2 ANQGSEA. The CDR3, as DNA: TGCAGCGTTGGGGCAGGCAGCAATCAGCCCCAGCATTTT. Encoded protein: CSVGAGSNQPQHF.

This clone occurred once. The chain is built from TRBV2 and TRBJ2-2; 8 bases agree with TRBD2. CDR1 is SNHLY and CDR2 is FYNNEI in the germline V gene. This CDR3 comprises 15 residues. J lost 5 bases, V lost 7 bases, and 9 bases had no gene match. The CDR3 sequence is CASIGTSGGTGELFF. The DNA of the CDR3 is TGTGCCAGCATTGGGACTAGTGGAGGGACCGGGGAGCTGTTTTTT.

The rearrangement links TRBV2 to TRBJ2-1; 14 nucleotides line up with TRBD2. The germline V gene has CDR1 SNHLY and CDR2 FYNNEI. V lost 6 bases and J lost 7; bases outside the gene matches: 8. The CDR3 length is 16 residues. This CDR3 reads CASRGGLAGGRNEQFF. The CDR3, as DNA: TGTGCCAGCAGGGGTGGACTAGCGGGAGGTCGGAATGAGCAGTTCTTC.

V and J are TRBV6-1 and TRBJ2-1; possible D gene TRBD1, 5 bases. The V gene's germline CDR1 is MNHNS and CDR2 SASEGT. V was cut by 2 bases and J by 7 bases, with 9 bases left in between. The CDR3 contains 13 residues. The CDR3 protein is CASSEIRQNEQFF. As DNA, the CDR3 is TGTGCCAGCAGTGAAATTAGACAGAATGAGCAGTTCTTC.

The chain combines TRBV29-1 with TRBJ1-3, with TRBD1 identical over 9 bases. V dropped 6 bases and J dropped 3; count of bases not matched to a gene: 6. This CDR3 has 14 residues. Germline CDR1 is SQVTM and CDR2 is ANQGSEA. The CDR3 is CSVRTGVVGNTIYF. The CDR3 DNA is TGCAGCGTCCGGACAGGGGTTGTTGGAAACACCATATATTTT.